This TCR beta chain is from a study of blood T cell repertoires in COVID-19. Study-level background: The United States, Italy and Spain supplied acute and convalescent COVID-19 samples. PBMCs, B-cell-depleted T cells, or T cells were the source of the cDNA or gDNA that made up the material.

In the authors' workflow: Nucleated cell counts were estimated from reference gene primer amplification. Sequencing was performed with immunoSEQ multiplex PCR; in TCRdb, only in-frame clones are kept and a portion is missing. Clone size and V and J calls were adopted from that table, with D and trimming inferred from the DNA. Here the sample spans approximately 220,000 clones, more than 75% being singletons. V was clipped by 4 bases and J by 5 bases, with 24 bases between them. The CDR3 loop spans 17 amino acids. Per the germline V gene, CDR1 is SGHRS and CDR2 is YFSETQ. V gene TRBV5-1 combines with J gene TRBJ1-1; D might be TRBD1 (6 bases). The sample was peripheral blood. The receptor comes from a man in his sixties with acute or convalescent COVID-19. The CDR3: CASSPGTRGPRGTEAFF. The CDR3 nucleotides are TGCGCCAGCAGCCCCGGGACAAGGGGTCCTAGGGGGACTGAAGCTTTCTTT.